This T cell receptor (beta chain) was identified during a study of post-analysis software for immune sequencing data. CDR1 and CDR2 (germline): SGHTA, FQGNSA. V dropped 2 bases and J dropped 2 bases, with 13 bases sitting between them. The CDR3 has 16 residues. Comment on this clonotype: Its antigen is still unknown.

Study-wide results and limits: Controls significantly exceeded multiple sclerosis patients in normalized Chao1 diversity. When patients were compared with controls, a handful of TRBV segments were more frequent, TRBV5-6, TRBV5-1 and TRBV20-1 among them.

Researchers reported that TCR beta cDNA libraries carried unique molecular identifiers. MiXCR was run by TCRdb on the PCR reads, yielding one entry per CDR3 protein. The profile shows 380,000 or so distinct CDR3 sequences, less than 40% of them singletons. Sequencing used blood. The clonotype was recovered from a girl under 18 with multiple sclerosis. The chain employs TRBV7-2 and TRBJ2-1; D might be TRBD2 (7 bases). The CDR3 coding sequence is TGTGCCAGCAGCTTAAAGAGGCGGGGGCCCTACAATGAGCAGTTCTTC. Its protein is CASSLKRRGPYNEQFF.